This entry concerns a single T cell receptor beta chain. This clone was detected once. It has no known antigen specificity. No base-level quality is on record; no much larger clone is a single base apart. Reading the germline V gene gives CDR1 MGHDK and CDR2 SYGVNS. V is shortened by 1 base, J by 5 bases, and the region joining them spans 11 bases. The CDR3 contains 14 residues, cysteine and phenylalanine counted. The CDR3 DNA has 42 bases and is translated from base 1. TCRbeta CDR3 regions were amplified from genomic DNA using the immunoSEQ Assay, a bias-controlled multiplex PCR. The paper's processing steps were these. The number of nucleated cells in each sample was estimated from the amplification of reference gene primers within the assay. To quantify the absolute abundance of each unique TCRbeta CDR3 rearrangement, sequence reads were collapsed and filtered. For each sample, productive Simpson clonality was calculated by taking the square root of Simpson's diversity index across productive rearrangements. TCRdb's version of the immuneACCESS table is confined to in-frame rearrangements and falls short of the full clone set. An unresolved V gene accounts for under half of the shortfall where checked; the remainder is of unknown origin. V and J calls and clone size are given by that table; D and trimming were obtained from the DNA. This sample has 75,000 to 85,000 clones in its table, and 86% of those were observed once. Of the sample, 18% falls within the top ten clones.

The data were obtained in a study of blood T cell repertoires in COVID-19 (dated by TCRdb to the early 2020s). For the study in its entirety: The collaborator samples originated in the United States, Italy and Spain and spanned the acute and convalescent phases of COVID-19. The prospective study material was composed of cDNA or gDNA derived from T cells, B-cell-depleted T cells, or PBMCs. Deeply sampled blood TCRbeta repertoires from subjects exposed to, actively infected with, or recovered from COVID-19 were included in the dataset. The repertoires were made available in a free public database intended to serve as a resource for research on the immune response to SARS-CoV-2. Samples came from the ongoing ImmuneRACE study (first 160 participants) plus 1,254 subjects from 6 global collaborators. A de-identified subject ID, COVID-19 status, age in years and sex were almost always included in the sample metadata. Where available, HLA class I and class II types were obtained from metadata supplied by the sample provider rather than from assay-based typing. On the study overall, not on this receptor specifically: The quantity of clinical and demographic metadata differed by source and by participant and was supplied without curation.

The collaborating institutions used their own protocols to collect whole blood in K2EDTA tubes. For TCRbeta analysis, collaborators shipped samples as frozen whole blood, isolated PBMCs, or DNA extracted from either of those sample types. Sequencing was carried out using peripheral blood. The rearrangement joined TRBV25-1 to TRBJ1-2, with the D gene not confidently named. This clonotype originated in a human donor in a cohort sampled during active COVID-19. Read as DNA, the sequence is TGTGCCAGCAGTGAATCGGGGAGGAATTATGGCTACACCTTC. Its protein reads: CASSESGRNYGYTF.